This T cell receptor (beta chain) was identified in a study of blood T cell repertoires in COVID-19. Turning to the study itself: COVID-19 samples, acute and convalescent, were from the United States, Italy and Spain.

The germline gives CDR1 MNHEY, CDR2 SVGAGI. This CDR3 has 13 amino acids. With V trimmed by 4 bases and J by 6 bases, 6 bases remained unmatched. Sequenced by immunoSEQ multiplex PCR; TCRdb stores in-frame clones only, minus some. Among around 620,000 clones, 85% to 90% were seen once, and the ten largest hold approximately 0.25%. Specimen: peripheral blood. The V gene is TRBV6-5, the J gene TRBJ2-7; TRBD1 agrees at 7 bases. This TCR came from a young woman with acute or convalescent COVID-19. The CDR3 DNA reads as TGTGCCAGCAGTTTTGAGGGGGCGGTCGAGCAGTACTTC. Its translation is CASSFEGAVEQYF.